This T cell receptor (beta chain) was documented in a study of blood T cell repertoires in COVID-19. CDR3 size: 13 residues. The V gene's germline CDR1 is SGHDT and CDR2 YYEEEE. Trimming took 1 base from V and 8 from J, leaving 12 bases between them. Generated by immunoSEQ multiplex PCR, the TCRdb table keeps only in-frame clones and is missing some. The sample shows approximately 270,000 clones, about 86% of them seen only once. The chain employs TRBV5-6 and TRBJ1-2, with D tentatively TRBD1 (5 bases). Sequenced input: peripheral blood. This TCR was sampled from a man older than 75 with acute or convalescent COVID-19. The CDR3 coding sequence is TGTGCCAGCAGCTTGTCCCAGGGCAGAGGCTACACCTTC. Its protein product is CASSLSQGRGYTF.